The rows below give T cell receptor beta chains drawn from one sample of a study of blood T cell repertoires in COVID-19. Assay used: immunoSEQ multiplex PCR; TCRdb lists only in-frame clones, some missing. The repertoire holds 35,000 to 55,000 clones, with around nine tenths as singletons. The sequenced sample was peripheral blood. These receptors came from a human donor in a cohort sampled during active COVID-19. Each CDR3 is given with its conserved first and last residue. Fields, in order: CDR3 protein, CDR3 DNA, D gene, V gene, J gene, clone size. A D gene is named only where the DNA matches it firmly. Some rows have no size entry. The others give once, few or many, or a class for an expanded clone.

CASSFRAGGTGELFF	TGTGCCAGCAGCTTTCGAGCGGGGGGCACCGGGGAGCTGTTTTTT	TRBD2	TRBV7-2	TRBJ2-2	.
CASTERQGGNSPLHF	TGTGCCAGCACCGAAAGGCAGGGAGGTAATTCACCCCTCCACTTT	.	TRBV2	TRBJ1-6	.
CASSQAQGNDYGYTF	TGTGCCAGCAGCCAGGCACAGGGTAATGACTATGGCTACACCTTC	.	TRBV4-2	TRBJ1-2	.
CASSFASYEQYF	TGTGCCAGCAGCTTTGCCAGCTACGAGCAGTACTTC	.	TRBV7-9	TRBJ2-7	.
CASSQDPNTDTQYF	TGCGCCAGCAGCCAAGATCCCAACACAGATACGCAGTATTTT	.	TRBV4-3	TRBJ2-3	.
CASSSSTDTQYF	TGTGCCAGCAGCTCTTCCACAGATACGCAGTATTTT	.	TRBV7-2	TRBJ2-3	.
CASRLAGNSGANVLTF	TGTGCCAGCCGACTAGCGGGAAACTCTGGGGCCAACGTCCTGACTTTC	TRBD2	TRBV13	TRBJ2-6	once
CASSPGTDNEQFF	TGTGCCAGCTCACCAGGGACAGACAATGAGCAGTTCTTC	TRBD1	TRBV18	TRBJ2-1	.
CASSWDRVLNTGELFF	TGTGCCAGCAGCTGGGACAGGGTCTTGAACACCGGGGAGCTGTTTTTT	TRBD1	TRBV7-2	TRBJ2-2	once
CASSQPPGLAGVDTQYF	TGCGCCAGCAGCCAGCCCCCGGGACTAGCGGGAGTGGATACGCAGTATTTT	TRBD2	TRBV4-1	TRBJ2-3	.
CASSLPGELWRGYYNEQFF	TGTGCCAGCAGCTTACCAGGGGAGCTCTGGCGGGGGTACTACAATGAGCAGTTCTTC	.	TRBV11-2	TRBJ2-1	.